This TCR beta chain was retrieved from a study of T cells in Graves' hyperthyroidism and ophthalmopathy. Per germline, CDR1 SEHNR and CDR2 FQNEAQ (reference sequence). Trimming cost V 4 bases and J 7 bases, with 10 bases left between them. The CDR3 covers 13 residues. Points on this clonotype: The target antigen is unknown.

No ophthalmopathy progression within 18 months constituted stable Graves' hyperthyroidism. The CDR3 regions of TCR beta were amplified from RNA transcripts. First-round RT-PCR with HTBI primers amplified the TCR CDR3 region. TCRdb passed the multiplex PCR reads through MiXCR, listing each CDR3 protein once. This table has hundreds of thousands of distinct CDR3 sequences, around 13% appearing once. Study-wide results and caveats: Onset of ophthalmopathy came a median approximately 6.8 months after the model predicted it.

Source material: blood. This sequence was found in a young woman with Graves' hyperthyroidism. V is TRBV7-9 and J is TRBJ2-2; no definite D call. The CDR3 sequence is CASSSRPSGELFF. The CDR3 coding sequence is TGTGCCAGCAGCTCTCGTCCTAGCGGGGAGCTGTTTTTT. Full variable domain (outside the CDR3, taken from reference TRBV7-9 and TRBJ2-2): DTGVSQNPRHKITKRGQNVTFRCDPISEHNRLYWYRQTLGQGPEFLTYFQNEAQLEKSRLLSDRFSAERPKGSFSTLEIQRTEQGDSAMYLCASSSRPSGELFFGEGSRLTVL.